This T cell receptor (beta chain) was profiled in a study of ipilimumab plus nivolumab after autologous stem cell transplantation. After removal of 0 bases from V and 4 bases from J, the junction contained 7 bases not matched to a gene. This CDR3 is 17 amino acids long. Germline V gene lookup returns CDR1 SGHRS and CDR2 YFSETQ. The table came from immunoSEQ multiplex PCR; TCRdb's copy has only in-frame clones and leaves some out. This sample yields approximately 84,000 clones, of which 83% are seen a single time; roughly 2.2% belongs to the top ten. The TCR sequence derives from a male donor with diffuse large B-cell lymphoma. V gene TRBV5-1 combines with J gene TRBJ1-6, with 7 bases aligning to TRBD1. The specimen comprised PBMCs, sampled in a trial of ipilimumab plus nivolumab as post-transplant consolidation. The CDR3 sequence is CASSLGPGTAYNSPLHF. Here the CDR3 DNA reads TGCGCCAGCAGCTTGGGACCCGGGACAGCTTATAATTCACCCCTCCACTTT. The whole variable domain, remainder taken from reference TRBV5-1 and TRBJ1-6, is KAGVTQTPRYLIKTRGQQVTLSCSPISGHRSVSWYQQTPGQGLQFLFEYFSETQRNKGNFPGRFSGRQFSNSRSEMNVSTLELGDSALYLCASSLGPGTAYNSPLHFGNGTRLTVT.